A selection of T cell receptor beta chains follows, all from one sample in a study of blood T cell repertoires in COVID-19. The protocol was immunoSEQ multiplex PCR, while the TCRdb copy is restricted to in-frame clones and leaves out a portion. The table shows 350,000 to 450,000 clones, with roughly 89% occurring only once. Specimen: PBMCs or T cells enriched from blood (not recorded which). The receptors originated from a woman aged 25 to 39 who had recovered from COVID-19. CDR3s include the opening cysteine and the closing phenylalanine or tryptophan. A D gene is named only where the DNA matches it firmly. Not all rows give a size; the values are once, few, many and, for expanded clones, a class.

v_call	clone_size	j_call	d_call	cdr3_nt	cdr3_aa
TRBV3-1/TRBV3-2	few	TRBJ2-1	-	TGTGCCAGCAGCCGAGGCTACTTTGGTGTCAGGGGAAATGAGCAGTTCTTC	CASSRGYFGVRGNEQFF
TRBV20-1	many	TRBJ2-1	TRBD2	TGCAGTGCTAGTGCCACCGGGACTAGCGGACTCCTGAGCTCCTACAATGAGCAGTTCTTC	CSASATGTSGLLSSYNEQFF
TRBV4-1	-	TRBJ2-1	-	TGCGCCAGCAGCCACCCGGAGTTCAATGAGCAGTTCTTC	CASSHPEFNEQFF
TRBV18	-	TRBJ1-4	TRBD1	TGTGCCAGCTCTGTTGCCAGGGGGACTAATGAAAAACTGTTTTTT	CASSVARGTNEKLFF
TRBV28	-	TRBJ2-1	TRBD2	TGTGCCAGCAGTTTAGGGACTAGCGGGGGGTACTCCTACAATGAGCAGTTCTTC	CASSLGTSGGYSYNEQFF
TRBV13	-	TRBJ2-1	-	TGTGCCAGCAGCTCATGGGACTCCTCCTACAATGAGCAGTTCTTC	CASSSWDSSYNEQFF
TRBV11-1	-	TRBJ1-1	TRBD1	TGTGCCAGCAGCTTAGCGGCAGGGGGCCTGGACACTGAAGCTTTCTTT	CASSLAAGGLDTEAFF
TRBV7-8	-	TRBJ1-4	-	TGTGCCAGCAGCTTACCGGTACAGGGTAGAGAAAAACTGTTTTTT	CASSLPVQGREKLFF
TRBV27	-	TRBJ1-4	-	TGTGCCACCTTCGTCCCGGGGTTTGCAACTAATGAAAAACTGTTTTTT	CATFVPGFATNEKLFF
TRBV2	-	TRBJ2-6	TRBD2	TGTGCCAGTTACAAAGGGAGGGGCGCGAAGGGGGCCAACGTCCTGACTTTC	CASYKGRGAKGANVLTF
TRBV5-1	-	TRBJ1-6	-	TGCGCCAGCAGGCACGACGGAGGACGGCAATCACCCCTCCACTTT	CASRHDGGRQSPLHF
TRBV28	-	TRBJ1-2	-	TGTGCCAGCAGTTTATACGGGACACTAAACTATGGCTACACCTTC	CASSLYGTLNYGYTF
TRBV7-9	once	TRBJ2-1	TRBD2	TGTGCCAGCAGTCTAAGTCTAGCGGGGACCTTAGAGCAGTTCTTC	CASSLSLAGTLEQFF
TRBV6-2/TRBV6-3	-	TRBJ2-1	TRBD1	TGTGCCAGCAGTGACACCGGGACAGGGGGTTGGGATGAGCAGTTCTTC	CASSDTGTGGWDEQFF
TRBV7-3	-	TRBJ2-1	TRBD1	TGTGCCAGCAGCCCCGAGTTTATACCAGGGGGTTACGGTGAGCAGTTCTTC	CASSPEFIPGGYGEQFF
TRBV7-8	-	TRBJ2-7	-	TGTGCCAGCAGCTCCAGGACAGGGAGGGCCTCCTACGAGCAGTACTTC	CASSSRTGRASYEQYF
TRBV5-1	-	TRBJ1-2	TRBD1	TGCGCCAGCAGCTTGGGGGTCCCGGGACAGGGGGAGAATAACTATGGCTACACCTTC	CASSLGVPGQGENNYGYTF
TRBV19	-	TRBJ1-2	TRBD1	TGTGCCAGTAGTATAGGTTGGACAGGGACCTATGGCTACACCTTC	CASSIGWTGTYGYTF
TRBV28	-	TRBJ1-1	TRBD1	TGTGCCAGCATAGGGGGCGCGAACACTGAAGCTTTCTTT	CASIGGANTEAFF
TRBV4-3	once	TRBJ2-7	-	TGCGCCAGCAGCCAAGAAAACGGGTTCTCCTACGAGCAGTACTTC	CASSQENGFSYEQYF
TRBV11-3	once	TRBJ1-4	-	TGTGCCAGCAGCTTACTACAGAGTGGAGGCAATGAAAAACTGTTTTTT	CASSLLQSGGNEKLFF
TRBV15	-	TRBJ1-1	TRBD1	TGTGCCACCAGCAGATCCGGGACAGCGAACACTGAAGCTTTCTTT	CATSRSGTANTEAFF
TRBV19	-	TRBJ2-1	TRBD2	TGTGCCAGTAGTCTCAGGACTAGCGGGAGAGGTGAGCAGTTCTTC	CASSLRTSGRGEQFF
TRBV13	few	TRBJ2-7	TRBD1	TGTGCCAGCAGCTTAGCAGACAGGGGGATCGACGAGCAGTACTTC	CASSLADRGIDEQYF
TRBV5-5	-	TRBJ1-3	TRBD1	TGTGCCAGCAGCAGAGCCGGGACAGTCTCTGGAAACACCATATATTTT	CASSRAGTVSGNTIYF
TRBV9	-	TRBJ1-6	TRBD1	TGTGCCAGCAGCCCCGGGGGGGACAGCTATTCACCCCTCCACTTT	CASSPGGDSYSPLHF
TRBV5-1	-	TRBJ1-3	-	TGCGCCAGCAGCTTGGTGGGCCCCGGAAACACCATATATTTT	CASSLVGPGNTIYF
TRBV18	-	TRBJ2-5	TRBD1	TGTGCCAGCTCACCTCTGGGACAGGGGTACGGGGAGACCCAGTACTTC	CASSPLGQGYGETQYF
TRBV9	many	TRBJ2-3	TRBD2	TGTGCCAGCAGCGTAGTAGCGGGGGATGGTGATACGCAGTATTTT	CASSVVAGDGDTQYF
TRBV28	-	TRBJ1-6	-	TGTGCCAGCAGTCGGTCGAGCTCCTATAATTCACCCCTCCACTTT	CASSRSSSYNSPLHF
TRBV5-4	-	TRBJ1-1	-	TGTGCCAGCAGCTACCAAGGAGTTGAAGCTTTCTTT	CASSYQGVEAFF
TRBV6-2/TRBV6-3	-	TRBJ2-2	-	TGTGCCAGCAGTCCGACAGGCTTTTCCGGGGAGCTGTTTTTT	CASSPTGFSGELFF
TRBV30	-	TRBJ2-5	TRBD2	TGTGCCTGGAGTCTCGGACTAGCGGGAGGGCGGGCAGAGACCCAGTACTTC	CAWSLGLAGGRAETQYF
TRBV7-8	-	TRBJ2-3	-	TGTGCCAGCAGCTTAGTCGGGACAGATACGCAGTATTTT	CASSLVGTDTQYF
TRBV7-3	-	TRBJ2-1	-	TGTGCCAGCAGCTTAGGATTGCAGACTATACAGTTCTTC	CASSLGLQTIQFF
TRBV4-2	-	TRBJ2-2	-	TGTGCCAGCAGCCACCCCCCGGGGACCGGGGAGCTGTTTTTT	CASSHPPGTGELFF